The 18 T cell receptor beta chains in this list originate from one sample, sequenced in a study of regulatory T cells in long-lasting Graves disease. The sample's time point: persistent/refractory GD, antithyroid drugs over 5 years with positive TRAb. Generation of the TCR library employed RNA extracted from PBMCs. With iRepertoire HTBI primers and Arm-PCR of CDR3 regions, TCR beta libraries were built. TCRdb reprocessed the multiplex PCR reads with MiXCR, giving one entry per CDR3 protein. The sample records roughly 300,000 distinct CDR3 sequences, approximately 20% being singletons. The sequencing here drew on peripheral blood mononuclear cells (PBMCs), taken when the disease was refractory, from a patient treated with antithyroid drugs. These TCRs come from a female donor with Graves disease.

The genes are TRBV11-2 and TRBJ2-7; 11 nucleotides line up with TRBD2. With 0 bases clipped from V and 5 bases from J, the junction kept 6 bases outside the gene matches. Germline CDR1 SGHAT, CDR2 FQNNGV. This CDR3 has 16 amino acids. CDR3 in DNA: TGTGCCAGCAGCTTAGATTGGACTAGCGGGTCCCACGAGCAGTACTTC. Protein product: CASSLDWTSGSHEQYF.

This clonotype was recorded at least ten times. CDR3 loop: CASSSPTGESHEQYF. CDR3 in DNA: TGTGCCAGCAGCTCCCCGACAGGGGAGTCCCACGAGCAGTACTTC. The chain combines TRBV7-9 with TRBJ2-7, with 8 bases matching TRBD1. The CDR3 has 15 amino acids. Germline-derived CDR1 and CDR2 are SEHNR and FQNEAQ (reference sequence). V dropped 4 bases and J dropped 5; count of bases not matched to a gene: 10.

The rearrangement uses TRBV6-2 or TRBV6-3 and TRBJ1-2; D unresolved. This CDR3 is 11 amino acids long. Trimming left V 3 bases short and J 8 bases short, with 7 bases between. The germline V gene has CDR1 MNHEY and CDR2 SVGEGT. CDR3 in DNA: TGTGCCAGCAGTTATTGGAACGGCTACACCTTC. As protein: CASSYWNGYTF.

This clonotype has a handful of counts. The chain recombines TRBV7-2 with TRBJ2-1; 7 positions agree with TRBD1. Germline CDR1 and CDR2: SGHTA and FQGNSA. V gave up 3 bases and J gave up 5 bases; unmatched junction bases: 7. The CDR3 extends over 15 amino acids. The CDR3 coding sequence is TGTGCCAGCAGCTTCGCGACAGGGAGTCACAATGAGCAGTTCTTC. The encoded protein is CASSFATGSHNEQFF.

In this sample, this clonotype turned up a few times. The chain combines TRBV20-1 with TRBJ2-2, with TRBD2 matching over 9 bases. The CDR3 runs 16 residues. Germline V gene sequence: CDR1 DFQATT, CDR2 SNEGSKA (reference sequence). The J segment lost 7 bases and the V segment lost 0 bases, leaving 9 bases of the junction unmatched. The CDR3 loop reads CSARDLIAGVGGELFF. DNA for the CDR3: TGCAGTGCTAGAGATTTGATAGCGGGAGTAGGCGGGGAGCTGTTTTTT.

This clonotype was detected many times. V and J are TRBV6-1 and TRBJ1-4; the match to TRBD1 covers 7 bases. Trimming cost V 2 bases and J 3 bases; bases outside gene matches: 6. Germline CDR1 and CDR2: MNHNS and SASEGT. The CDR3 has 16 residues. CDR3 amino acids: CASSETLGTANEKLFF. The CDR3 coding sequence is TGTGCCAGCAGTGAAACGTTGGGGACAGCTAATGAAAAACTGTTTTTT.

The chain combines TRBV6-9 with TRBJ2-7, with D possibly being TRBD1 (6 bases). Looked up from germline, CDR1 is MNHGY and CDR2 is SVAAGI. CDR3 length: 18 amino acids. V lost 3 bases to trimming and J lost 3 bases, with 24 bases between them. The DNA for the CDR3 is TGTGCCAGCAGTTACCGGAAATCTCAAGACAGGCGCTTCTACGAGCAGTACTTC. Encoded protein: CASSYRKSQDRRFYEQYF.

As for this clonotype: One end of the junction does not line up with germline, which may come from a read error. V and J are TRBV4-2 and TRBJ1-1; weak D call: TRBD1 (6 bases). CDR1 and CDR2 from the germline V gene are LGHNA and YNFKEQ. This CDR3 comprises 15 residues. In DNA form, the CDR3 reads TGTGCCAGCGGCCAACCAGGGGCCCTGAACACTGAAGCTTTCTTT. Translated, it gives CASGQPGALNTEAFF.

This clonotype was seen at least ten times. V usage is TRBV9 and J usage is TRBJ2-5; a weak D match, TRBD1 (5 bases). With 3 bases removed from V and 1 base from J, the gap between germline ends came to 7 bases. CDR1 is SGDLS and CDR2 is YYNGEE in the germline V gene. This CDR3 has 13 residues. CDR3 in amino acids: CASSATAQETQYF. The CDR3 DNA reads TGTGCCAGCAGCGCGACAGCCCAAGAGACCCAGTACTTC.

CDR3 sequence: CSATGQLDTEAFF. The CDR3 DNA follows: TGCAGCGCTACGGGACAGCTGGATACTGAAGCTTTCTTT. This chain uses TRBV29-1 with TRBJ1-1; 7 bases align to TRBD1. The length of the CDR3 is 13 residues. CDR1 is SQVTM, CDR2 ANQGSEA, per germline. With V trimmed by 7 bases and J by 5 bases, 10 bases remained unmatched.

The table lists this clonotype with many counts. The chain is built from TRBV7-2 and TRBJ2-5; TRBD2 aligns across 15 bases. The CDR3 is made up of 17 amino acids. V shed 3 bases and J 5 bases; nucleotides not matched to a gene: 7. CDR1 is SGHTA and CDR2 is FQGNSA in the germline V gene. The CDR3 spells CASSFGLAGGRGETQYF. CDR3 DNA: TGTGCCAGCAGCTTCGGACTAGCGGGAGGGCGAGGGGAGACCCAGTACTTC. The variable domain in full, completed from reference TRBV7-2 and TRBJ2-5, reads GAGVSQSPSNKVTEKGKDVELRCDPISGHTALYWYRQSLGQGLEFLIYFQGNSAPDKSGLPSDRFSAERTGGSVSTLTIQRTQQEDSAVYLCASSFGLAGGRGETQYFGPGTRLLVL.

This clonotype has ten or more counts. The rearrangement joins TRBV20-1 to TRBJ2-5, with TRBD2 identical over 13 bases. V lost 6 bases and J lost 4; bases outside the gene matches: 5. The length of the CDR3 is 14 residues. Germline loops: CDR1 DFQATT, CDR2 SNEGSKA (reference sequence). CDR3 residues: CSATTSGRRETQYF. The DNA of the CDR3 is TGCAGTGCGACGACTAGCGGGAGGCGAGAGACCCAGTACTTC.

Many counts were recorded for this clonotype. V and J are TRBV7-2 and TRBJ1-2; no clear D. Looked up from germline, CDR1 is SGHTA and CDR2 is FQGNSA. V was clipped by 4 bases and J by 0 bases, with 12 bases between them. This CDR3 region has 15 residues. Written as DNA, the CDR3 is TGTGCCAGCAGCTCGCAAAACACCGCTAACTATGGCTACACCTTC. This gives the protein CASSSQNTANYGYTF.

The chain joins TRBV12-3 or TRBV12-4 to TRBJ2-1, with TRBD2 matching 10 bases. CDR3 size: 16 residues. The V gene end was trimmed by 7 bases and the J gene end by 4 bases; junction bases not matched to a gene: 10. The CDR3 reads CASIFGGGLAYNEQFF. The CDR3 nucleotides are TGTGCCAGCATCTTTGGAGGGGGACTAGCGTACAATGAGCAGTTCTTC.

The chain has TRBV20-1 and TRBJ2-3, with D unclear. Trimming shortened V by 6 bases and J by 0 bases, and 10 bases separated the two germline ends. Germline loops: CDR1 DFQATT, CDR2 SNEGSKA (reference sequence). This CDR3 has 13 residues. This CDR3 is CSAPVSSTDTQYF. The CDR3, as DNA: TGCAGTGCACCAGTCTCTAGCACAGATACGCAGTATTTT.

This clonotype has more than one count but fewer than ten. The chain carries TRBV28 and TRBJ2-1, with D hard to call. There are 13 residues in the CDR3. Germline V gene data show CDR1 as MDHEN and CDR2 as SYDVKM. V lost 3 bases and J lost 7, with 10 bases in between. CDR3 protein: CASSFPHLNEQFF. For the CDR3, the DNA is TGTGCCAGCAGTTTCCCGCATTTGAATGAGCAGTTCTTC.

This clonotype was seen repeatedly, ten times or more. The chain uses TRBV28 and TRBJ2-5, with D perhaps TRBD1 (8 bases). V was cut by 3 bases and J by 5 bases, with 13 bases left in between. The CDR3 consists of 14 residues. Germline CDR1 is MDHEN and CDR2 is SYDVKM. The CDR3 nucleotides read TGTGCCAGCAGTTTGACAGGGGAGGGTGAGACCCAGTACTTC. Translating it yields CASSLTGEGETQYF.

This clonotype was detected ten times or more. The CDR3 nucleotides are TGTGCCAGCAGCTCGGGACAGGGACTTTACGAGCAGTACTTC. This codes for CASSSGQGLYEQYF. V gene TRBV7-9 combines with J gene TRBJ2-7, with 9 bases lining up with TRBD1. The germline V gene has CDR1 SEHNR and CDR2 FQNEAQ (reference sequence). V lost 4 bases and J lost 4; bases outside the gene matches: 5. The CDR3 covers 14 residues.